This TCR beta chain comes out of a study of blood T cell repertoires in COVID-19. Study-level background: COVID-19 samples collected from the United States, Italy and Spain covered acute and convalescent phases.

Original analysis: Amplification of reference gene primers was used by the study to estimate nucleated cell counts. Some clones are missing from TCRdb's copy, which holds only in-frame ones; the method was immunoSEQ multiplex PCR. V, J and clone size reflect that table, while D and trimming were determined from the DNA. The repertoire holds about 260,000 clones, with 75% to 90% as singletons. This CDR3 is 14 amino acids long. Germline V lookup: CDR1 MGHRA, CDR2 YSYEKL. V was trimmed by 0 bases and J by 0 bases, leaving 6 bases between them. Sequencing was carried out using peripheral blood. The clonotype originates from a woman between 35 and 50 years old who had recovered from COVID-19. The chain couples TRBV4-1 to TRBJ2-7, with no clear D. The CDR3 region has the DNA TGCGCCAGCAGCCAAGAACCGAGCTCCTACGAGCAGTACTTC. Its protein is CASSQEPSSYEQYF.